This T cell receptor (beta chain) originates from a study of cytotoxic CD8 clonotypes in ibrutinib-treated CLL (TCRdb year 2021). Regarding the complete study: The cohort had about a dozen relapsed/refractory and more than 14 treatment-naive patients; 17 were IGHV unmutated. Partial responses were observed in some 24 patients and complete responses in 2; after a median follow-up of 68 months, remission was maintained in about 15 patients and progression was observed in approximately twelve. Response samples were obtained after a median of around 11 months of treatment, with a range of about 6 to 36 months. Samples averaged 255,043 productive templates and roughly 86,000 productive rearrangements. Of the approximately 86 participants in the trial, 25 to 30 had longitudinal samples available. Cryopreserved peripheral blood mononuclear cells were collected before treatment, at response, and at either disease progression or sustained remission. Every remission and progressive disease sample was obtained while ibrutinib was still being received by the patients. Overall results and qualifications from the work: Sampling times were not matched between patients in sustained remission and patients whose disease was progressing, and lymph node repertoires were not examined. Clonality increased at ibrutinib response, stayed stable in sustained remission, and fell back toward baseline at progression. Public clonotypes were found to be uncommon and were observed to contract or remain stable during treatment; the increase in clonality was shown to reflect expansion of private clonotypes at ibrutinib response. Baseline clonality exceeded that of age-matched healthy donors and correlated strongly with circulating CD8+ T-cell counts.

Concerning this clone: Its antigen is unknown. The input lacks base qualities; no much larger clone sits a single base away.

The label giving this sample's time point can be read as: about 11 months on ibrutinib. For TCR beta library preparation, roughly 2.2 micrograms of genomic DNA was extracted from cryopreserved PBMCs. Longitudinal blood samples from CLL patients receiving ibrutinib monotherapy were subjected to high-throughput TCR beta sequencing. The patients were enrolled in a single-center, open-label phase 2 trial of ibrutinib monotherapy. The germline V end is reduced by 10 bases and the J end by 4 bases; junction bases left unmatched: 3. CDR1 is given as ENHRY and CDR2 as SYGVKD, both from the germline V gene. Counted from cysteine to phenylalanine, this CDR3 has 14 amino acids. The sequence is cut down to CDR3 DNA, 42 bases in frame from base 1. Each clonotype received, on average, 10x coverage in deep resolution sequencing performed on a MiSeq, where the target depth lay between 1 in 1 million and 1 in 200,000 T cells. The immunoSEQ hsTCRB Kit was used to generate TCR beta libraries. Regarding the original processing steps: Data were analyzed with ImmunoSEQ Data Assistant and ImmunoSEQ Analyzer, with V, D and J genes assigned per IMGT definitions. Clonality was computed as one minus normalized Shannon entropy of productive rearrangement frequencies, ranging from 0 to 1. Public clonotype analysis was restricted to overrepresented clonotypes comprising at least 0.05% of each patient's repertoire. About a dozen age-matched healthy donor repertoires from immuneACCESS served as clonality controls. The clones in this table, taken by TCRdb from immuneACCESS, are in-frame only. Not every clone is retained; where verified, under half of the shortfall comes from an unresolved V gene, and the cause of the rest is unknown. V and J calls plus clone size are reproduced from that table; the DNA served to infer D and trimming. This sample has 85,000 or so clones in its table, and around 75% of those were observed once. The ten largest account for approximately 4.4% of the sample.

The V gene is TRBV10-3 and the J gene is TRBJ2-3, and 15 junction bases match TRBD2. This clonotype was sampled from a human donor with chronic lymphocytic leukemia. The sequencing used PBMCs, collected after 12 months of ibrutinib treatment. The CDR3 region reads CATRTSGGADTQYF. The DNA reads TGTGCCACGCGGACTAGCGGGGGGGCAGATACGCAGTATTTT.